The entry below describes one T cell receptor (beta chain). Data came from immunoSEQ multiplex PCR; TCRdb stores just in-frame clones and leaves some out. The sample lists just under 350,000 clones; around 87% were seen once. The trim removed 5 bases at V and 4 bases at J, leaving 19 bases unmatched. Per the germline V gene, CDR1 is KGHSH and CDR2 is LQKENI. The CDR3 is 20 amino acids. The sample comes from a study of blood T cell repertoires in COVID-19. Study-level background: Sources were T cells, B-cell-depleted T cells, or PBMCs; the material itself was cDNA or gDNA.

The sequence came from a woman between 45 and 60 years old with COVID-19, enrolled during active disease. Sequences were obtained from peripheral blood. V usage is TRBV18 and J usage is TRBJ2-3; 12 positions agree with TRBD2. CDR3 DNA sequence: TGTGCCAGCTCAGGGGAGAGGACTAGCGGGGAAAACTCCGGGGCAGATACGCAGTATTTT. It yields the protein CASSGERTSGENSGADTQYF.